These T cell receptor beta chains were read from a single sample in a study of response to subunit inactivated influenza vaccine. TCRdb re-analysed the RT-PCR reads in MiXCR, keeping a single row per CDR3 protein. The table lists about 540,000 distinct CDR3 sequences, roughly 25% of them singletons. Separately, the same data were catalogued under a study of T cells expressing NK-cell markers.

Sequenced here: CD4+ T cells sorted from PBMCs, sampled approximately 13 days after vaccination. These receptors all come from a man aged 50-59 years who received an inactivated influenza vaccine. Each CDR3 is given with its conserved first and last residue. The D gene is left open where the match is weak. Some rows mark clone size as missing; the rest say once, few, many or name a class of expanded clone.

J gene	D gene	V gene	clone size	CDR3 length	CDR3 protein	CDR3 DNA
TRBJ2-5	TRBD1	TRBV28	-	15	CASSRGQGGVKTQYF	TGTGCCAGCAGCCGGGGACAGGGGGGTGTAAAGACCCAGTACTTC
TRBJ2-5	-	TRBV20-1	-	13	CSARDGLQETQYF	TGCAGTGCTCGGGACGGACTCCAAGAGACCCAGTACTTC
TRBJ2-1	-	TRBV5-1	few	16	CASRDGRDRVGNEQFF	TGCGCCAGCAGGGACGGCCGGGACCGCGTGGGGAATGAGCAGTTCTTC
TRBJ2-1	-	TRBV6-5	-	12	CASSYIGDEQFF	TGTGCCAGCAGTTATATTGGGGATGAGCAGTTCTTC
TRBJ2-1	-	TRBV12-3/TRBV12-4	few	11	CASSSPGEQFF	TGTGCCAGCAGTTCCCCCGGGGAGCAGTTCTTC
TRBJ2-7	-	TRBV10-2	few	15	CASSEGIGPPYEQYF	TGCGCCAGCAGTGAGGGAATTGGGCCTCCTTACGAGCAGTACTTC
TRBJ1-5	-	TRBV7-2	many	14	CASSLGRGGQPQHF	TGTGCCAGCAGTCTAGGGAGGGGAGGTCAGCCCCAGCATTTT
TRBJ2-5	-	TRBV3-1	-	12	CASSQDPKTQYF	TGTGCCAGCAGCCAAGATCCAAAGACCCAGTACTTC
TRBJ2-7	TRBD1	TRBV6-2/TRBV6-3	many	18	CASSYSILEGQGNYEQYF	TGTGCCAGCAGTTACTCGATTTTAGAGGGACAGGGGAACTACGAGCAGTACTTC
TRBJ2-7	TRBD1	TRBV27	-	14	CASRQAGGTYEQYF	TGTGCCAGCAGGCAAGCAGGGGGCACTTACGAGCAGTACTTC
TRBJ2-2	-	TRBV4-1	-	15	CASSPLRGEIGELFF	TGCGCCAGCAGCCCGCTTCGAGGCGAGATCGGGGAGCTGTTTTTT
TRBJ1-1	TRBD1	TRBV2	-	15	CASSPGQGSYPEAFF	TGTGCCAGCAGCCCGGGACAGGGCTCGTACCCTGAAGCTTTCTTT
TRBJ2-7	-	TRBV28	few	15	CASSLMGSRTYEQYF	TGTGCCAGCAGTTTAATGGGGAGCAGGACCTACGAGCAGTACTTC
TRBJ2-6	-	TRBV7-8	few	15	CASSLITSGANVLTF	TGTGCCAGCAGCTTAATTACTTCTGGGGCCAACGTCCTGACTTTC
TRBJ2-4	-	TRBV29-1	-	14	CSVAPSGAKNIQYF	TGCAGCGTTGCTCCGTCAGGGGCCAAAAACATTCAGTACTTC
TRBJ2-7	-	TRBV7-9	-	15	CASSPAGPRVYEQYF	TGTGCCAGCAGCCCCGCCGGGCCTAGGGTCTACGAGCAGTACTTC
TRBJ2-7	TRBD1	TRBV18	-	14	CPSSSDRQTYEQYF	TGTCCCAGCTCCTCGGACAGGCAAACCTACGAGCAGTACTTC
TRBJ1-2	TRBD1	TRBV7-9	-	14	CASSSDRGRFGYTF	TGTGCCAGCAGCTCGGACAGGGGGCGGTTTGGCTACACCTTC